Below, one TCR beta chain is given with its context. Antigen unknown. Semi-nested PCR with Nested Universal Primer A followed constant-region reverse priming of full-length variable regions. TCRdb re-analysed the 5' RACE reads in MiXCR, keeping a single row per CDR3 protein. This sample carries 9,500 to 15,000 distinct CDR3 sequences, approximately 50% of them seen once, and the ten largest clones take 12%. Germline CDR1 reads SEHNR; CDR2 reads FQNEAQ (reference sequence). The CDR3 consists of 15 residues. V dropped 1 base and J dropped 16; count of bases not matched to a gene: 14. Overall study results and limits: The TCR gene usage of tumor memory CD4+ T cells clustered together with blood and lymph node memory CD4+ cells and with lymph node naive CD4+ cells.

Cells sorted as Tregs were CD4+, CD25+ and CD127-/low. This TCR derives from a female donor with breast cancer. The chain combines TRBV7-9 with TRBJ2-1, with TRBD1 matching 9 bases. The material sequenced was tumor-infiltrating Tregs sorted from the breast tumor. As DNA, the CDR3 is TGTGCCAGCAGCTTAGTAGGGGGAGACGGGACAGGGCTCTTCTTC. Amino acids: CASSLVGGDGTGLFF.